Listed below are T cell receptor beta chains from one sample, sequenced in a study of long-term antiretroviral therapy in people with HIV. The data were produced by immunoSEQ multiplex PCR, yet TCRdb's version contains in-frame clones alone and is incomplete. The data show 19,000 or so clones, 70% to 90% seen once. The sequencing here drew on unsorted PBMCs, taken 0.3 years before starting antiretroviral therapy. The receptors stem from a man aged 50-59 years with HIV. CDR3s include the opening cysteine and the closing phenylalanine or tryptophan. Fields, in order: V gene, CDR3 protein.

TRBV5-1 CASSVTSGRPADTQYF
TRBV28 CASSPPGQALASTDTQYF
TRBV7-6 CASSVPGRGSYEQYF
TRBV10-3 CAIRGRLAGGHNEQFF
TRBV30 CAGGLGYEQYF
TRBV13 CASSSGGRGNNEQFF
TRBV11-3 CASSLWGLAGVGSYNEQFF
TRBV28 CASSSGGPYEQYF
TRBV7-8 CASSLGAGGSYEQYF
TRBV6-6 CASSYSGSYLHNEQFF
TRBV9 CASSVGQDSNQPQHF
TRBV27 CASSFNADIYNEQFF
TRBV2 CASSERGRGETQYF
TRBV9 CASSARGTLETQYF
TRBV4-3 CASSQEPNSYNEQFF
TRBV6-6 CASSYGGGRRQETQYF
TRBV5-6 CASSFSGTQYF
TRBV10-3 CAISESGPWGYTF
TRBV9 CASSLPGGKETQYF
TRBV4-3 CASSQTGQYNEQFF
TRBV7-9 CASSLAGGSNIQYF
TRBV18 CASSPGRPTNEKLFF
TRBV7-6 CASSSDRTGELFF
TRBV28 CASSPPGRTGYNEQFF
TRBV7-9 CASSSPPTGEAFF
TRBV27 CASSLWTSTDTQYF
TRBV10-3 CAISESKVYTPGTDTQYF
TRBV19 CASRGWTGRKRTQGTQYF
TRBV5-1 CASSTEAGETQYF
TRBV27 CASSRQSSYEQYF
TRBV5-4 CASSRGTVTSSGANVLTF
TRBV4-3 CASSRGQINEQYF
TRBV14 CASSQETGMLSTGELFF
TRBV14 CASSQEGFSGNTIYF
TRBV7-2 CASSLGQGFNQPQHF
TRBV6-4 CASKYRGTNTEAFF
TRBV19 CASSLDRESYGYTF
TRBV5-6 CASSLRQATYNEQFF
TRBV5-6 CASSYRDRGGAQYF
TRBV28 CASRPPGAGKTQYF
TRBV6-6 CASLNFYGYTF
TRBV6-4 CASSGQAGGQPQHF
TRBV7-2 CASSLLSSGLYEQYF
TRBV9 CASSEGLAGAYSKNIQYF
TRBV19 CASSIGMVGLSSYEQYF